This section outlines one T cell receptor (beta chain) sequence together with its context. Its cognate antigen is unknown. The CDR3 contains 16 residues. J gave up 5 bases and V 2 bases, and 11 bases lay outside the gene matches. The germline gives CDR1 LNHDA, CDR2 SQIVND (reference sequence). The data were produced by immunoSEQ multiplex PCR, yet TCRdb's version contains in-frame clones alone and is incomplete. The sample shows about 120,000 clones, more than 65% of them seen only once. Chemo-refractory metastatic non-small-cell lung cancer patients were treated with focal radiation plus CTLA-4 blockade with ipilimumab. This sample is part of a study of radiotherapy plus CTLA-4 blockade in lung cancer. Study summary: Patients showed objective responses in 18% of cases, and disease control was achieved by around 30%.

Study observations and caveats: Clones of tumor-derived TCRs expanded in blood after radiotherapy plus ipilimumab.

This TCR was sampled from a human donor with non-small cell lung cancer who had a partial response to radiotherapy plus ipilimumab. The sample was peripheral blood, taken from a patient treated with radiotherapy plus ipilimumab. The rearrangement uses TRBV19 and TRBJ2-5, with 7 nucleotides matching TRBD2. CDR3 sequence reads: CASSIRLGEGRETQYF. The CDR3 DNA reads as TGTGCCAGTAGTATACGTTTGGGGGAGGGCAGGGAGACCCAGTACTTC.